Described below is a single T cell receptor (beta chain) sequence and its context. These data are taken from a study of blood T cells in healthy people across ages. Study overall: About one barcoded beta molecule per two T cells came from capture by template switching.

There were healthy Caucasian individuals from Russia, aged roughly 6 to 90, serving as donors. A second PCR, run for about 7 to 12 cycles, used a sample-barcoded 5' primer plus a J-beta primer mix. TCRdb reprocessed the 5' RACE reads via MiXCR and lists one record per CDR3 protein. The sample lists around 750,000 distinct CDR3 sequences; approximately 55% were seen once. Trimming removed 4 bases at V and 6 bases at J, with 7 bases between. The CDR3 extends over 12 amino acids. The chain employs TRBV12-3 or TRBV12-4 and TRBJ2-1; D is ambiguous. Sequenced sample: blood. This receptor was obtained from a man older than 75 in good health. The CDR3 is CASSSLFNEQFF. The CDR3 nucleotides are TGTGCCAGCAGTTCCCTCTTCAATGAGCAGTTCTTC.